Below, one T cell receptor beta chain is given with its context. The antigen remains undetermined. One entry per CDR3 protein results from TCRdb running MiXCR on the RT-PCR reads. The repertoire holds under 950,000 distinct CDR3 sequences, 21% seen once, with roughly 10% in the top ten. V dropped 0 bases and J dropped 7; count of bases not matched to a gene: 1. The CDR3 loop spans 13 amino acids. CDR1 is SGHRS and CDR2 is YFSETQ in the germline V gene. These data originate in a study of response to subunit inactivated influenza vaccine. Study-level results: Authors suggested each seasonal influenza vaccination recruits few new T cells.

This specimen consisted of PBMCs from blood, obtained roughly 5 days after vaccination. The V and J genes are TRBV5-1 and TRBJ2-1; 7 bases line up with TRBD2. The receptor's source is a man over 45 who received an inactivated influenza vaccine. The CDR3 sequence is CASSLGEGNEQFF. CDR3 nucleotide sequence: TGCGCCAGCAGCTTGGGGGAGGGGAATGAGCAGTTCTTC.